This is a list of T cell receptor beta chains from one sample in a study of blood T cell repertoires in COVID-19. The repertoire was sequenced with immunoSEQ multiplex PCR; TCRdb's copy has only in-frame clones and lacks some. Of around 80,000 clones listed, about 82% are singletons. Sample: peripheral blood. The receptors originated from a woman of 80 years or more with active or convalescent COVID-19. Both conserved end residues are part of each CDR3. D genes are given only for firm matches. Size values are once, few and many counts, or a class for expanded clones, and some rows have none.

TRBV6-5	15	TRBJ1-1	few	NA	TGTGCCAGCAGTTACGGGGCGAATTGGAACACTGAAGCTTTCTTT	CASSYGANWNTEAFF
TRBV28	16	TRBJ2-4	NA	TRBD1	TGTGCCAGCAGAGTACAAGGGACAGGGCGCAAAAACATTCAGTACTTC	CASRVQGTGRKNIQYF
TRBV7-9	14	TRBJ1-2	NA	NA	TGTGCCAGCAGCTTAGTAGGGGTTGGCTATGGCTACACCTTC	CASSLVGVGYGYTF
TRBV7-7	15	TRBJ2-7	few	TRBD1	TGTGCCAGCAGCTCGACCGGGACAGGGGACTCCGAGCAGTACTTC	CASSSTGTGDSEQYF
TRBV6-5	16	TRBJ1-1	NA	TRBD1	TGTGCCAGCAGTTCCGACAGGGGGCGCGGGGGCACTGAAGCTTTCTTT	CASSSDRGRGGTEAFF
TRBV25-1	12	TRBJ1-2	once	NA	TGTGCCAGCAGTGCCCTTTACTATGGCTACACCTTC	CASSALYYGYTF
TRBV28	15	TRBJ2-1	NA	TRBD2	TGTGCCAGCAGACCTCGGACTAGCGGGGGAAATGAGCAGTTCTTC	CASRPRTSGGNEQFF
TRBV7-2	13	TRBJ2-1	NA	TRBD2	TGTGCCAGCAGCCCGGGAGGGACTAATGAGCAGTTCTTC	CASSPGGTNEQFF
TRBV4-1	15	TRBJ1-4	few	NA	TGCGCCAGCAGCCAGGGGGGGGCGGCTAATGAAAAACTGTTTTTT	CASSQGGAANEKLFF
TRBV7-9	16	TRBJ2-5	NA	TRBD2	TGTGCCAGCAGCTTATATTTAAGCGGGGGGGCTGAGACCCAGTACTTC	CASSLYLSGGAETQYF
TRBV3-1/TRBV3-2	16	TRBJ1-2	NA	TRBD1	TGTGCCAGCAGCCAAGCCGGACAGGGTGGCGACTATGGCTACACCTTC	CASSQAGQGGDYGYTF
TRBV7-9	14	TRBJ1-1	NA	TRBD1	TGTGCCAGCAGCTTAGCAGGGGGCTTCACTGAAGCTTTCTTT	CASSLAGGFTEAFF
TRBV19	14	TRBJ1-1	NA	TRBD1	TGTGCCAGTAGTATGCGACAGGGGTGGCCTGAAGCTTTCTTT	CASSMRQGWPEAFF
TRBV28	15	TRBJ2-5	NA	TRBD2	TGTGCCAGCAGGTCGGCGGGGGGGCCCATAGAGACCCAGTACTTC	CASRSAGGPIETQYF
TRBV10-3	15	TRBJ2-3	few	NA	TGTGCCATCAGTCCCACTAGTACTAGCACAGATACGCAGTATTTT	CAISPTSTSTDTQYF
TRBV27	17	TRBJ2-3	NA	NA	TGTGCCAGCATGTCTGTGAATTTAGTGGGGGCACCGGATACGCAGTATTTT	CASMSVNLVGAPDTQYF
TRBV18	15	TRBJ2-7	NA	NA	TGTGCCAGCTCACCCTTTAGCGGAGAGGCCTACGAGCAGTACTTC	CASSPFSGEAYEQYF
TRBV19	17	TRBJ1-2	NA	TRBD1	TGTGCCAGTAGTAGAGCCGGGACAGGGGGCGCTTTACATGGCTACACCTTC	CASSRAGTGGALHGYTF
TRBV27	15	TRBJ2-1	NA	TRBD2	TGTGCCAGCAGTCTACTAGCGGGGGGGCTCAATGAGCAGTTCTTC	CASSLLAGGLNEQFF
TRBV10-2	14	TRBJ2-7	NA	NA	TGCGCCAGCAGTGTACGGACGGGAGACTACGAGCAGTACTTC	CASSVRTGDYEQYF
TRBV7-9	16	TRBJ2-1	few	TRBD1	TGTGCCAGCAGCCCAACGACAGGGGGCTCCTACAATGAGCAGTTCTTC	CASSPTTGGSYNEQFF
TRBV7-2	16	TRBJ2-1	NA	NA	TGTGCCAGCAGCTTAGGTCGAGGTGGTGCTGGGAATGAGCAGTTCTTC	CASSLGRGGAGNEQFF